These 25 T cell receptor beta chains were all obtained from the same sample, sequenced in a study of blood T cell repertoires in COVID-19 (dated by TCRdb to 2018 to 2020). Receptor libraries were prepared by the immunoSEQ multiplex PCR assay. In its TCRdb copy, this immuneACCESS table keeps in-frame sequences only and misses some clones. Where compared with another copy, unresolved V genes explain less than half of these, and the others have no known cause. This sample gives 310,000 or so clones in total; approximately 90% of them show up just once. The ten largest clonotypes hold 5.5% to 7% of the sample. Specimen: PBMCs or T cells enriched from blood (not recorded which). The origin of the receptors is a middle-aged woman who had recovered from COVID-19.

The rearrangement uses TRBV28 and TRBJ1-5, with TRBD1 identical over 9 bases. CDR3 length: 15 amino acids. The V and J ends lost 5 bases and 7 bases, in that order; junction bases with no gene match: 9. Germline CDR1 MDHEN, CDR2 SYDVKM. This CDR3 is CASSKTAGQGQPQHF. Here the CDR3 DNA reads TGTGCCAGCAGTAAGACCGCGGGACAGGGCCAGCCCCAGCATTTT.

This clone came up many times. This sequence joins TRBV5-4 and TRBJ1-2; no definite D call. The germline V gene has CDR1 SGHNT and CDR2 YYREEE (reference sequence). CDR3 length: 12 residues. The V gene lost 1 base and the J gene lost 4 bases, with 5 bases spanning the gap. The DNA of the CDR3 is TGTGCCAGCAGCTTGAACGGCTATGGCTACACCTTC. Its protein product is CASSLNGYGYTF. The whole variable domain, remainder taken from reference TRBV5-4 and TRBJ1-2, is ETGVTQSPTHLIKTRGQQVTLRCSSQSGHNTVSWYQQALGQGPQFIFQYYREEENGRGNFPPRFSGLQFPNYSSELNVNALELDDSALYLCASSLNGYGYTFGSGTRLTVV.

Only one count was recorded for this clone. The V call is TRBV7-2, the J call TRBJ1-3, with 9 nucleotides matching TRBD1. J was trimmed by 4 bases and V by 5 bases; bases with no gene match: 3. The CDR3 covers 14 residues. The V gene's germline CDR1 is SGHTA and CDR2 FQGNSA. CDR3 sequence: CASSRTGVGNTIYF. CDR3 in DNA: TGTGCCAGCAGCCGGACAGGGGTCGGAAACACCATATATTTT.

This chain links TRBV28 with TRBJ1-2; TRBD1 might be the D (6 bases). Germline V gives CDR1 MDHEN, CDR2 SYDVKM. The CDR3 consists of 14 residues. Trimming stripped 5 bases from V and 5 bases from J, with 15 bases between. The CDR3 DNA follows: TGTGCCAGCAGTGAGGACAGTCCAGTTTATGGCTACACCTTC. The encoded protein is CASSEDSPVYGYTF.

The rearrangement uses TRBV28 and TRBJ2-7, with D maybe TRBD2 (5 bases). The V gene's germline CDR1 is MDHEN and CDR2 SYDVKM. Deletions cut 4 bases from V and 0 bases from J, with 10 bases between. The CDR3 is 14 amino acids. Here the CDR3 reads CASSSSGSSYEQYF. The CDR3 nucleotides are TGTGCCAGCAGTTCCAGCGGCAGCTCCTACGAGCAGTACTTC. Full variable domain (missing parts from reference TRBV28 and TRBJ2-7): DVKVTQSSRYLVKRTGEKVFLECVQDMDHENMFWYRQDPGLGLRLIYFSYDVKMKEKGDIPEGYSVSREKKERFSLILESASTNQTSMYLCASSSSGSSYEQYFGPGTRLTVT.

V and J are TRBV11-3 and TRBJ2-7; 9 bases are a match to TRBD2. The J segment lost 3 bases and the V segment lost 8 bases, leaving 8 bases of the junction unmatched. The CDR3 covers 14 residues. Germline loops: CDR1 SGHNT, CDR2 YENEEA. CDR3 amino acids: CASLYLAGVYEQYF. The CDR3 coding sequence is TGTGCCAGCCTCTACTTAGCGGGAGTCTACGAGCAGTACTTC.

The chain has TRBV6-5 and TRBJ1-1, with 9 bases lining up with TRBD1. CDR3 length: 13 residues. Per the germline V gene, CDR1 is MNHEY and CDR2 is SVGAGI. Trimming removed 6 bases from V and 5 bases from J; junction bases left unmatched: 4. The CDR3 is CASRPDRGTEAFF. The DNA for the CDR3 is TGTGCCAGCAGACCTGACAGGGGGACTGAAGCTTTCTTT.

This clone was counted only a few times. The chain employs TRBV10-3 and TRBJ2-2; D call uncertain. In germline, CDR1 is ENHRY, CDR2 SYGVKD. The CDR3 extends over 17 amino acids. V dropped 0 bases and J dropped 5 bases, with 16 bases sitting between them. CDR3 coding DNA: TGTGCCATCAGTGAGTCGCACCGAACAGAAGGAACCGGGGAGCTGTTTTTT. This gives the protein CAISESHRTEGTGELFF.

This CDR3 reads CASSPRQGIGELFF. The CDR3 DNA reads TGTGCCAGCAGCCCTCGACAGGGGATCGGGGAGCTGTTTTTT. This chain connects TRBV11-2 to TRBJ2-2; the match to TRBD1 covers 8 bases. The CDR3 is made up of 14 amino acids. J lost 7 bases, V lost 5 bases, and 6 bases had no gene match. From germline, CDR1 is SGHAT and CDR2 FQNNGV.

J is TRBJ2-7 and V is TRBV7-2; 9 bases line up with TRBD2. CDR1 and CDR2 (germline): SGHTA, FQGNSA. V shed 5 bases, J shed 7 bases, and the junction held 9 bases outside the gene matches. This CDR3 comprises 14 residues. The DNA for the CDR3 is TGTGCCAGCAGCAACCCCCCGCGGGAGGGTGAGCAGTACTTC. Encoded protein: CASSNPPREGEQYF.

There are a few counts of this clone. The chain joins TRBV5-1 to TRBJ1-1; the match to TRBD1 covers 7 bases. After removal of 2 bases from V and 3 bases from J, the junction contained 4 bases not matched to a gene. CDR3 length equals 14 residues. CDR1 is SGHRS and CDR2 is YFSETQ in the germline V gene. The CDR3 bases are TGCGCCAGCAGCTTCCAGGGGGTATACACTGAAGCTTTCTTT. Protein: CASSFQGVYTEAFF. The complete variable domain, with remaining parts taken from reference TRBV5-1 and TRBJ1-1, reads KAGVTQTPRYLIKTRGQQVTLSCSPISGHRSVSWYQQTPGQGLQFLFEYFSETQRNKGNFPGRFSGRQFSNSRSEMNVSTLELGDSALYLCASSFQGVYTEAFFGQGTRLTVV.

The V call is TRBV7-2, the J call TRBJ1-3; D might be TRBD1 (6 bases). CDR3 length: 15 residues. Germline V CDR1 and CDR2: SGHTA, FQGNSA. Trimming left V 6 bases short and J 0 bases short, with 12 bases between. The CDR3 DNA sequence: TGTGCCAGCAGTCTACAGGGCGTCTCTGGAAACACCATATATTTT. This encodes CASSLQGVSGNTIYF.

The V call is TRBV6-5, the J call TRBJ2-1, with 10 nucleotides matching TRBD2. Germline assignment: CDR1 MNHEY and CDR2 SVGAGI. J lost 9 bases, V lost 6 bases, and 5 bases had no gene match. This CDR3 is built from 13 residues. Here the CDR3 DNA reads TGTGCCAGCAGCGATAGCGGGAGGTCTGAGCAGTTCTTC. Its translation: CASSDSGRSEQFF.

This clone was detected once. The CDR3 sequence is CASSQGLFYEQYF. The CDR3 nucleotides read TGTGCCAGCAGCCAGGGACTGTTCTACGAGCAGTACTTC. V and J are TRBV5-5 and TRBJ2-7; weak D call: TRBD2 (6 bases). The germline V gene encodes CDR1 SGHKS and CDR2 YYEKEE (reference sequence). Trimming stripped 4 bases from V and 3 bases from J, with 11 bases between. The CDR3 runs 13 residues. Together with reference TRBV5-5 and TRBJ2-7, the CDR3 gives the full variable domain: DAGVTQSPTHLIKTRGQQVTLRCSPISGHKSVSWYQQVLGQGPQFIFQYYEKEERGRGNFPDRFSARQFPNYSSELNVNALLLGDSALYLCASSQGLFYEQYFGPGTRLTVT.

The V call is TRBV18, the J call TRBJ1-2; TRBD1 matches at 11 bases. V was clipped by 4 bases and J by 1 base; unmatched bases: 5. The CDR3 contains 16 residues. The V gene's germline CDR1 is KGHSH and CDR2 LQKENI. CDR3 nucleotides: TGTGCCAGCTCACGCGGACAGGGGGCGCGTAACTATGGCTACACCTTC. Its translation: CASSRGQGARNYGYTF.

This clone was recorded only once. Here the CDR3 DNA reads TGCGCCAGCAGCTTACTAGCGGGGGGGCTTGCAAACAATGAGCAGTTCTTC. Its translation is CASSLLAGGLANNEQFF. The chain links TRBV5-1 to TRBJ2-1; 13 bases are shared with TRBD2. There are 17 residues in the CDR3. Per germline, CDR1 SGHRS and CDR2 YFSETQ. J lost 5 bases, V lost 2 bases, and 7 bases had no gene match.

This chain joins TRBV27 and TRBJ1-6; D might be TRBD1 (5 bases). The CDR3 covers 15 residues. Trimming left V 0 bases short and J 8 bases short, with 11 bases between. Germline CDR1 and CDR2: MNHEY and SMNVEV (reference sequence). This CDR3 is CASSLSPGMDSPLHF. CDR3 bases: TGTGCCAGCAGTTTATCTCCAGGGATGGATTCACCCCTCCACTTT.

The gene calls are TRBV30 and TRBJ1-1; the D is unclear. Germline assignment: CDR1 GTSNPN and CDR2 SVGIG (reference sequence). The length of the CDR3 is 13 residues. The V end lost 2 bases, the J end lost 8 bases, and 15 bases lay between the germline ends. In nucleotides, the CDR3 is TGTGCCTGGAGTTGGCGGTTAAATCTAGAAGCTTTCTTT. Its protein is CAWSWRLNLEAFF.

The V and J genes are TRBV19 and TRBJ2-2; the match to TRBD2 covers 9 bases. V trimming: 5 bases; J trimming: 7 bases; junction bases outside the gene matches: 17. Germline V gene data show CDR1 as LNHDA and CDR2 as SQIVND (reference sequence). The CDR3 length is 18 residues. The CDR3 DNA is TGTGCCAGTAGTCGAAAGGGGCGAGGGCGGGAGGGCCGCGGGGAGCTGTTTTTT. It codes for CASSRKGRGREGRGELFF.

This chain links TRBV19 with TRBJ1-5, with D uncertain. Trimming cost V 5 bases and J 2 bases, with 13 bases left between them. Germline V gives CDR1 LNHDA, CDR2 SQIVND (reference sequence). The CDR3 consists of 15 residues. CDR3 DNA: TGTGCCAGTAGTTCCGGTGCGTCGGGCAATCAGCCCCAGCATTTT. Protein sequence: CASSSGASGNQPQHF.

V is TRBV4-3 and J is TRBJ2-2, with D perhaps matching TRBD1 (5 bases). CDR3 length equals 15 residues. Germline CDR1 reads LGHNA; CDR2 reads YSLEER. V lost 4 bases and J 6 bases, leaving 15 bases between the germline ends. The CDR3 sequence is CASSRMITGSGELFF. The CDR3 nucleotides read TGCGCCAGCAGCCGGATGATTACAGGATCCGGGGAGCTGTTTTTT.

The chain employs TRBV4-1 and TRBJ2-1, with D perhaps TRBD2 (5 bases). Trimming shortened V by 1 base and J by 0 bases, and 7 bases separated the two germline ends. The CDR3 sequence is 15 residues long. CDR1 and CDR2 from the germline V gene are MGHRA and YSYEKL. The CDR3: CASSQASLSYNEQFF. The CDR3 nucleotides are TGCGCCAGCAGCCAAGCTAGCCTCTCCTACAATGAGCAGTTCTTC.

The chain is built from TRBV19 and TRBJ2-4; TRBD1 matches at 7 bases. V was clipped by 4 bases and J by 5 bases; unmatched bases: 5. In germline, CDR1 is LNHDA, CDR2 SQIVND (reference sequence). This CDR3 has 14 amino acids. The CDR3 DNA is TGTGCCAGTAGTACGACAGGGTGGGAAAACATTCAGTACTTC. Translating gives CASSTTGWENIQYF.

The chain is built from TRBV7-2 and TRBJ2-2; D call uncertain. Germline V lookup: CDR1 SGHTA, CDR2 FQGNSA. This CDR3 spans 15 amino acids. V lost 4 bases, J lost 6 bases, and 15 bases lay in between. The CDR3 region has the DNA TGTGCCAGCAGCTCAACCTCCACCCGGTCCGGGGAGCTGTTTTTT. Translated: CASSSTSTRSGELFF.

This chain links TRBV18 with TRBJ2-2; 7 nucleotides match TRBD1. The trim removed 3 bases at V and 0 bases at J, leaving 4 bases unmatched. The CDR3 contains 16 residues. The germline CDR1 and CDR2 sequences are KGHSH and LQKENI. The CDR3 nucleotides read TGTGCCAGCTCACCCCAAGGGACAGCGAACACCGGGGAGCTGTTTTTT. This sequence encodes CASSPQGTANTGELFF.